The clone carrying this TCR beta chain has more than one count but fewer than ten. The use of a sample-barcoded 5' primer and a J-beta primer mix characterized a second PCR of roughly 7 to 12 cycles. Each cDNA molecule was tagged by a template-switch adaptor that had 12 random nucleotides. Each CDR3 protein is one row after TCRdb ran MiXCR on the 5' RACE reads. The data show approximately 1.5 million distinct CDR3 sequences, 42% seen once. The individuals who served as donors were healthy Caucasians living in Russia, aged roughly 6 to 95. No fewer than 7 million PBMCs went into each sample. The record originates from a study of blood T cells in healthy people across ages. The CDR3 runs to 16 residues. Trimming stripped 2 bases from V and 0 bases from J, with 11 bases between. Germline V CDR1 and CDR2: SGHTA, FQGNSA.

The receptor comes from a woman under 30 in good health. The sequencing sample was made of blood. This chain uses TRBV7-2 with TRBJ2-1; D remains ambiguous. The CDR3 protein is CASSLRAQSSYNEQFF. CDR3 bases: TGTGCCAGCAGCTTACGGGCCCAGAGCTCCTACAATGAGCAGTTCTTC.